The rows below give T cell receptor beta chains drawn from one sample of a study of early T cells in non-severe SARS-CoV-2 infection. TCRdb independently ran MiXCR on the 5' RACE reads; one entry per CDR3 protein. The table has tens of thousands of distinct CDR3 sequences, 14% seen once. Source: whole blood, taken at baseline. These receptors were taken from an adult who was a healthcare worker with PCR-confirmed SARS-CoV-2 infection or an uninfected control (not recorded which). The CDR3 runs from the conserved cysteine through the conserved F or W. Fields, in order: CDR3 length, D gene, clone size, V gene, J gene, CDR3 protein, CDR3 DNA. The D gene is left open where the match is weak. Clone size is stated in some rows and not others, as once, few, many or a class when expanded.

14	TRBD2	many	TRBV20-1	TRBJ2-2	CSAKAGANTGELFF	TGCAGTGCTAAAGCGGGGGCGAACACCGGGGAGCTGTTTTTT
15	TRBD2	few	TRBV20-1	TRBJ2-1	CSAPGSPSGKDEQFF	TGCAGTGCCCCCGGCAGTCCGAGCGGGAAGGATGAGCAGTTCTTC
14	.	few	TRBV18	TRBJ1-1	CASSLDRKNTEAFF	TGTGCCAGCTCACTTGACAGGAAGAACACTGAAGCTTTCTTT
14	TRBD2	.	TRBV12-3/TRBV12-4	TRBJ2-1	CASSSSGRANEQFF	TGTGCCAGCAGTTCTAGCGGGAGGGCTAATGAGCAGTTCTTC
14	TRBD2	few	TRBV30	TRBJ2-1	CAWSVGGSTNEQFF	TGTGCCTGGAGTGTGGGAGGGAGTACAAATGAGCAGTTCTTC
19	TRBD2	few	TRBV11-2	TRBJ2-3	CASSPWTSGRAAGVDTQYF	TGTGCCAGCAGCCCCTGGACTAGCGGGAGAGCCGCCGGGGTGGATACGCAGTATTTT
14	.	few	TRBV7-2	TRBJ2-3	CASSLTDPADTQYF	TGTGCCAGCAGCTTAACGGACCCAGCGGATACGCAGTATTTT
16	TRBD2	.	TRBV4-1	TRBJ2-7	CASSQGEASGSYEQYF	TGCGCCAGCAGCCAAGGGGAGGCTAGCGGGAGCTACGAGCAGTACTTC
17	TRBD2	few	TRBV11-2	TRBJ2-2	CASSSTSGTSGTGELFF	TGTGCCAGCAGCTCTACATCCGGGACTAGCGGCACCGGGGAGCTGTTTTTT
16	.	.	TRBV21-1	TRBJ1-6	CASGDDGGWYNSPLHF	TGTGCCAGCGGTGACGACGGGGGGTGGTATAATTCACCCCTCCACTTT
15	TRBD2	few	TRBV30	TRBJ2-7	CAWSSTGRVSYEQYF	TGTGCCTGGAGTTCCACCGGGAGGGTTTCCTACGAGCAGTACTTC
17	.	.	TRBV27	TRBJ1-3	CASSLSGLRRAGNTIYF	TGTGCCAGCAGTTTATCCGGCCTGAGAAGAGCAGGAAACACCATATATTTT
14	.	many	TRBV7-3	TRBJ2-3	CASSRQPFTDTQYF	TGTGCCAGCAGCCGCCAGCCCTTCACAGATACGCAGTATTTT
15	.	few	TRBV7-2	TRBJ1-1	CASRPPTGTNTEAFF	TGTGCCAGCAGGCCACCCACAGGGACGAACACTGAAGCTTTCTTT
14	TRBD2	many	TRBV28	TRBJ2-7	CASSPTGTTYEQYF	TGTGCCAGCAGCCCTACCGGGACTACCTACGAGCAGTACTTC
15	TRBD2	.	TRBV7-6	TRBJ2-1	CASSFSGPAGNEQFF	TGTGCCAGCAGCTTTAGCGGGCCGGCGGGCAATGAGCAGTTCTTC
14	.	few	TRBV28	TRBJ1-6	CASSFRARGSPLHF	TGTGCCAGCAGTTTTCGGGCTAGAGGATCACCCCTCCACTTT
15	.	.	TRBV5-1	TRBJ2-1	CASSLVNGGQNEQFF	TGCGCCAGCAGCTTGGTAAACGGGGGCCAGAATGAGCAGTTCTTC
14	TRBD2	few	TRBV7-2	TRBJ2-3	CASSLAGGTDTQYF	TGTGCCAGCAGCTTGGCGGGAGGAACAGATACGCAGTATTTT
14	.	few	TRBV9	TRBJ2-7	CASSPTSTRYEQYF	TGTGCCAGCAGCCCCACTAGCACCCGCTACGAGCAGTACTTC
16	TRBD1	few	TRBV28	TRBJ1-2	CASTGYSMGQNPGYTF	TGTGCCAGCACAGGGTACAGTATGGGACAGAATCCTGGCTACACCTTC
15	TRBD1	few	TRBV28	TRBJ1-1	CASSLSSGGNTEAFF	TGTGCCAGCAGTTTATCGTCAGGGGGGAACACTGAAGCTTTCTTT
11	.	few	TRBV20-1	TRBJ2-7	CSALDRGEQYF	TGCAGTGCTTTAGACCGGGGCGAGCAGTACTTC
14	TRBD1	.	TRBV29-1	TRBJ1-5	CSVRTGGNNQPQHF	TGCAGCGTCCGGACAGGGGGGAACAATCAGCCCCAGCATTTT
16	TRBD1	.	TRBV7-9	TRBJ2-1	CASSPWTGGENNEQFF	TGTGCCAGCAGCCCATGGACAGGGGGTGAAAACAATGAGCAGTTCTTC
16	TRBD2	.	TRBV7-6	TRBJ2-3	CASSLFGTSGTDTQYF	TGTGCCAGCAGCTTATTTGGGACTAGCGGCACAGATACGCAGTATTTT
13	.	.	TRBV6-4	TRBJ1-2	CASSDRGGYGYTF	TGTGCCAGCAGTGACAGGGGGGGTTATGGCTACACCTTC
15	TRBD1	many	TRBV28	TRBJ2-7	CASSLRAQGIHEQYF	TGTGCCAGCAGTTTAAGAGCACAGGGGATCCACGAGCAGTACTTC
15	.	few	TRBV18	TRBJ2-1	CASSPPDGSYNEQFF	TGTGCCAGCTCACCACCGGACGGGTCGTACAATGAGCAGTTCTTC
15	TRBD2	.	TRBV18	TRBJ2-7	CASSPGLAGNYEQYF	TGTGCCAGCTCACCTGGCCTAGCGGGGAACTACGAGCAGTACTTC
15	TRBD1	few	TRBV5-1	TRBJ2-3	CASSLRGQSTDTQYF	TGCGCCAGCAGCCTTAGGGGACAGTCCACAGATACGCAGTATTTT
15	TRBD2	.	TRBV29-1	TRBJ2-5	CSVEDRPSGSETQYF	TGCAGCGTTGAAGATCGGCCTAGCGGGAGTGAGACCCAGTACTTC
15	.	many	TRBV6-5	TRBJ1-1	CASSYSFQGMTEAFF	TGTGCCAGCAGTTACTCGTTCCAGGGGATGACTGAAGCTTTCTTT
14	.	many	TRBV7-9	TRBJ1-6	CASSPGQNNSPLHF	TGTGCCAGCAGCCCCGGACAGAATAATTCACCCCTCCACTTT
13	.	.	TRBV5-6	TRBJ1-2	CGSSARPGHPYTF	TGTGGCAGCAGCGCGCGGCCAGGACATCCCTACACCTTC
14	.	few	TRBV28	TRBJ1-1	CASRITGIVTEAFF	TGTGCCAGCAGAATCACAGGGATCGTCACTGAAGCTTTCTTT
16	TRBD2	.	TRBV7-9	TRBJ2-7	CASSLRRERSWGEQYF	TGTGCCAGCAGCTTAAGGCGGGAGCGTTCCTGGGGGGAGCAGTACTTC
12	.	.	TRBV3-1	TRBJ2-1	CASSHLEGEQFF	TGTGCCAGCAGCCATCTGGAGGGAGAGCAGTTCTTC
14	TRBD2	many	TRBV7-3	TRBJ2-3	CASSPTPGGLAKYF	TGTGCCAGCAGCCCCACCCCCGGAGGACTAGCCAAGTATTTT
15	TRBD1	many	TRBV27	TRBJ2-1	CASTLGTGTYNEQFF	TGTGCCAGCACCCTAGGGACAGGAACCTACAATGAGCAGTTCTTC
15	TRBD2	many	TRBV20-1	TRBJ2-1	CSAYGLAGDLNEQFF	TGCAGTGCTTATGGACTAGCGGGAGACTTGAATGAGCAGTTCTTC
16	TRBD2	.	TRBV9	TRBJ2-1	CASTSSGRIPLNEQFF	TGTGCCAGCACCTCTAGCGGCCGGATCCCCCTCAATGAGCAGTTCTTC
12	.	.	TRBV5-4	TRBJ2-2	CASSSATGELFF	TGTGCCAGCAGCTCCGCCACCGGGGAGCTGTTTTTT
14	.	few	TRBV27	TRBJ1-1	CASSVGWEDTEAFF	TGTGCCAGCAGTGTGGGGTGGGAGGACACTGAAGCTTTCTTT
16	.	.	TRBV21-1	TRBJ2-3	CASSGPTGDNTDTQYF	TGTGCCAGCAGCGGCCCGACAGGGGATAACACAGATACGCAGTATTTT
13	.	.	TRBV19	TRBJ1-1	CASSPWEGTEAFF	TGTGCCAGTAGTCCATGGGAAGGGACTGAAGCTTTCTTT
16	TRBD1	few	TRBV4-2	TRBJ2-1	CASSQDGTGGYNEQFF	TGTGCCAGCAGCCAAGACGGGACAGGGGGCTACAATGAGCAGTTCTTC
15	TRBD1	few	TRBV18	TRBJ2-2	CASSPPGTGEWELFF	TGTGCCAGCTCACCTCCCGGGACAGGCGAATGGGAGCTGTTTTTT
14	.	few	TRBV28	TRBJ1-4	CASSLGDSNEKLFF	TGTGCCAGCAGTTTAGGGGACTCTAATGAAAAACTGTTTTTT
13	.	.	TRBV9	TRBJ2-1	CASSVGVVNEQFF	TGTGCCAGCAGCGTAGGGGTTGTCAATGAGCAGTTCTTC
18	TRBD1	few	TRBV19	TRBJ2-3	CASSIVLAGTGRTDTQYF	TGTGCCAGTAGTATAGTCCTCGCCGGGACAGGGAGGACAGATACGCAGTATTTT
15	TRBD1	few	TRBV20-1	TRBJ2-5	CSAIPGQGVEKTQYF	TGCAGTGCAATACCGGGACAGGGAGTGGAAAAGACCCAGTACTTC
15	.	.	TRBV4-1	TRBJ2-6	CASSLESSGANVLTF	TGCGCCAGCAGCCTCGAATCTTCTGGGGCCAACGTCCTGACTTTC
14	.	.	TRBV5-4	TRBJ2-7	CASSYGTQSYEQYF	TGTGCCAGCAGCTACGGGACCCAGTCCTACGAGCAGTACTTC